This T cell receptor (beta chain) was captured in a study of shared clonotypes between healthy human individuals. As concerns this clone: What it binds is not known.

Data came from immunoSEQ multiplex PCR; TCRdb stores just in-frame clones and leaves some out. Of about 2.3 million clones listed, about nine tenths are singletons. Overall study results and limits: Enrolling few donors narrowed the genetic and exposure-history diversity that was represented. Only blood samples were collected, and tissue repertoires likely differ.

Donors comprised only Caucasian adults living in Nashville, Tennessee. This CDR3 has 14 residues. V lost 4 bases to trimming and J lost 5 bases; unmatched junction nucleotides: 8. Germline V lookup: CDR1 SGHRS, CDR2 YFSETQ. The receptor was isolated from a man between 18 and 29 years old in good health. Some clones in this sample may be carry-over from other donors' samples. Sequenced: naive CD4+ T cells from PBMCs. Subset described: CD45RA+ positively selected. The chain employs TRBV5-1 and TRBJ2-7, with 8 bases that match TRBD2. The CDR3 sequence: CASSLRLASHEQYF. The CDR3 nucleotides are TGCGCCAGCAGCCTGAGACTAGCGAGCCACGAGCAGTACTTC.